The TCR beta chain described here comes from a study of blood T cell repertoires in COVID-19. Overall study context: Samples representing acute and convalescent COVID-19 were sourced from the United States, Italy and Spain. In each case, the material was cDNA or gDNA derived from T cells, B-cell-depleted T cells, or PBMCs.

Study processing details: Amplification from reference gene primers served as the basis for estimated nucleated cell counts. Profiling relied on immunoSEQ multiplex PCR, and the TCRdb table lists in-frame clones only, not all of them. The V and J calls and clone size are taken from that table; D and trimming were inferred from the DNA. Of 120,000 or so clones listed, 75% to 85% were seen once; the top ten hold under 4.5%. This clonotype was obtained from a woman aged 45-65 years with acute or convalescent COVID-19. Sequencing was performed on peripheral blood.

In DNA, the CDR3 is TGTGCCAGCAGCACCATACCAGGAGCGGACCAAGGGCTAGGCGAGCAGTACTTC. This gives the protein CASSTIPGADQGLGEQYF. This chain connects TRBV7-2 to TRBJ2-7; D possibly corresponds to TRBD2 (5 bases). CDR3 length equals 18 residues. Trimming took 5 bases from V and 6 from J, leaving 29 bases between them. Germline V CDR1 and CDR2: SGHTA, FQGNSA.